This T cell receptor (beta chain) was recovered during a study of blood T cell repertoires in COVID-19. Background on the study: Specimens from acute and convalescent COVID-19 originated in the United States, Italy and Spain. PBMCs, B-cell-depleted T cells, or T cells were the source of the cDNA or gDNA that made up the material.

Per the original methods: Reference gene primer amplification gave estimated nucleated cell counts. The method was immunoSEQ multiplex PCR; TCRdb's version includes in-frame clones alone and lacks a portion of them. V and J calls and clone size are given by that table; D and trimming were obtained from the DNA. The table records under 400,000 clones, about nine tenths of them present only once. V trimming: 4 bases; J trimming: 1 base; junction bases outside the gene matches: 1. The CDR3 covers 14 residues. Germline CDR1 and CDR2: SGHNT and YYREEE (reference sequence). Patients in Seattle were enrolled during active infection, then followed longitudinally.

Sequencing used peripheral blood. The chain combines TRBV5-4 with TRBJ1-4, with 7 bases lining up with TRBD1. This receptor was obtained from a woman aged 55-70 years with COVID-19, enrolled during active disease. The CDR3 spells CASSRDRTNEKLFF. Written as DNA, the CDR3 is TGTGCCAGCAGCCGGGACAGAACTAATGAAAAACTGTTTTTT.